Listed below are T cell receptor beta chains from one sample, sequenced in a study of control samples from healthy donors and cancer patients. Here immunoSEQ multiplex PCR was the method, and the copy in TCRdb shows in-frame clones only, minus some. The sample lists roughly 81,000 clones, 75% to 85% occurring once. The specimen sequenced was PBMCs. These receptors all come from a man between 60 and 75 years old with head and neck cancer. Both conserved end residues are trimmed from each CDR3. Each record gives: CDR3 protein, V gene, J gene.

cdr3_aa: ASSLGGEAYNEQF; v_call: TRBV5-1; j_call: TRBJ2-1
cdr3_aa: ASSPELHQHYEQY; v_call: TRBV10-1; j_call: TRBJ2-7
cdr3_aa: ASSYSAGSEQY; v_call: TRBV6-5; j_call: TRBJ2-7
cdr3_aa: ASSQGSSGRETQY; v_call: TRBV4-1; j_call: TRBJ2-5
cdr3_aa: ASTETGGKGYT; v_call: TRBV18; j_call: TRBJ1-2
cdr3_aa: ASSLALGAEQF; v_call: TRBV11-1; j_call: TRBJ2-1
cdr3_aa: ASSQGQGGQPQH; v_call: TRBV5-8; j_call: TRBJ1-5
cdr3_aa: ASSILGDEDTQY; v_call: TRBV19; j_call: TRBJ2-3
cdr3_aa: ASSLGGSGVNEQF; v_call: TRBV11-2; j_call: TRBJ2-1
cdr3_aa: ASRGTGGSNQPQH; v_call: TRBV6-5; j_call: TRBJ1-5
cdr3_aa: ASTGRSSGQETQY; v_call: TRBV27; j_call: TRBJ2-5
cdr3_aa: ASSRGSYEQY; v_call: TRBV5-5; j_call: TRBJ2-7
cdr3_aa: ASSYGSPRTDTQY; v_call: TRBV6-5; j_call: TRBJ2-3
cdr3_aa: ASSSQVTGELF; v_call: TRBV12-3/TRBV12-4; j_call: TRBJ2-2
cdr3_aa: ASSLQSYGYT; v_call: TRBV12-3/TRBV12-4; j_call: TRBJ1-2
cdr3_aa: ASSLAGGQGFETQY; v_call: TRBV7-6; j_call: TRBJ2-5
cdr3_aa: ASSRGRDRTEKLF; v_call: TRBV18; j_call: TRBJ1-4